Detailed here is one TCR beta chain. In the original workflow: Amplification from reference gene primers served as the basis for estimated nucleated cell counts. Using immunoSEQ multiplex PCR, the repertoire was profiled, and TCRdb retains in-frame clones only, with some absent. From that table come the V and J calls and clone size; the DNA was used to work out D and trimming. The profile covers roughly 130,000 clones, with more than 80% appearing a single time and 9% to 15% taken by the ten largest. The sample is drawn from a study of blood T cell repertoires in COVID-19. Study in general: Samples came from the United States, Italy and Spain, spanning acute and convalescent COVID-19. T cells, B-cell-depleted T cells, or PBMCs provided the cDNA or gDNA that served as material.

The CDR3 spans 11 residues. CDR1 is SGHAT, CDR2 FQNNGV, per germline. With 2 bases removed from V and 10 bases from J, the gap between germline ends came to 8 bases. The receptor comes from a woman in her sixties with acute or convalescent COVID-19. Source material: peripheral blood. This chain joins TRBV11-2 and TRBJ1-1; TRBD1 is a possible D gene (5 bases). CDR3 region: CASSLRGGAFF. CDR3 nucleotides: TGTGCCAGCAGCTTACGCGGGGGAGCTTTCTTT.